This is a list of T cell receptor beta chains from one sample in a study of blood T cell repertoires in COVID-19. Some clones are missing from TCRdb's copy, which holds only in-frame ones; the method was immunoSEQ multiplex PCR. The table includes tens of thousands of clones, about 75% detected once. Sequencing used peripheral blood. Receptor source: a man aged 50-60 years with active or convalescent COVID-19. CDR3s include the opening cysteine and the closing phenylalanine or tryptophan. Fields, in order: D gene, J gene, clone size, V gene, CDR3 protein, CDR3 DNA. A D gene is named only where the DNA matches it firmly. Clone size appears in some rows only: once, few, many, or a class for an expanded clone.

>-|TRBJ2-1|few|TRBV5-1
CASSPSVGGIVNEQFF
TGCGCCAGCAGCCCAAGCGTCGGGGGTATAGTAAATGAGCAGTTCTTC
>-|TRBJ2-1|-|TRBV7-7
CASSFRGTGFDEQFF
TGTGCTAGCAGCTTTCGGGGCACAGGGTTCGATGAGCAGTTCTTC
>TRBD2|TRBJ2-3|once|TRBV7-3
CASSLAGDRTQYF
TGTGCCAGCAGCTTAGCGGGAGATCGGACGCAGTATTTT
>TRBD1|TRBJ1-3|-|TRBV12-5
CASGLLNSGTGTGNTIYF
TGTGCTAGTGGTTTGCTCAACTCCGGGACAGGGACTGGAAACACCATATATTTT
>-|TRBJ2-2|-|TRBV6-5
CASSLLNQAGGELFF
TGTGCCAGCAGCCTCCTGAATCAGGCTGGGGGGGAGCTGTTTTTT
>-|TRBJ2-7|-|TRBV11-1
CASSFNSGGNYEQYF
TGTGCCAGCAGCTTTAATAGCGGAGGAAATTACGAGCAGTACTTC
>-|TRBJ2-2|few|TRBV9
CASSVDLRDTGELFF
TGTGCCAGCAGCGTAGATTTACGGGATACCGGGGAGCTGTTTTTT
>TRBD1|TRBJ2-7|-|TRBV5-1
CASQAGQGSSYEQYF
TGCGCCAGCCAGGCGGGACAGGGGAGTTCCTACGAGCAGTACTTC
>TRBD1|TRBJ1-1|few|TRBV18
CASSPTQGGTEAFF
TGTGCCAGCTCACCTACACAGGGGGGGACTGAAGCTTTCTTT
>-|TRBJ1-3|-|TRBV6-6
CASSYTDRTSGNTIYF
TGTGCCAGCAGTTACACCGACAGGACCTCTGGAAACACCATATATTTT
>-|TRBJ1-1|-|TRBV5-4
CASSNRPTAIEAFF
TGTGCCAGCAGCAATCGCCCGACAGCTATTGAAGCTTTCTTT
>TRBD1|TRBJ2-3|-|TRBV11-2
CASSPGQAPRTDTQYF
TGTGCCAGCAGCCCCGGACAGGCCCCCCGCACAGATACGCAGTATTTT
>TRBD1|TRBJ1-3|once|TRBV7-8
CASSLAAGGTSGNTIYF
TGTGCCAGCAGCTTAGCGGCAGGGGGCACCTCTGGAAACACCATATATTTT
>-|TRBJ1-3|-|TRBV4-2
CASSQDRNTIYF
TGTGCCAGCAGCCAAGATCGGAACACCATATATTTT
>TRBD2|TRBJ2-7|-|TRBV6-5
CASGASGTYEQYF
TGTGCCAGCGGGGCTAGCGGTACCTACGAGCAGTACTTC
>-|TRBJ2-7|few|TRBV5-4
CASSMTTGGEQYF
TGTGCCAGCAGTATGACGACAGGAGGCGAGCAGTACTTC
>-|TRBJ1-5|-|TRBV7-2
CASSYPGNQPQHF
TGTGCCAGCAGCTACCCAGGGAATCAGCCCCAGCATTTT
>-|TRBJ1-5|-|TRBV6-2/TRBV6-3
CASSYVAQGNQPQHF
TGTGCCAGCAGTTACGTGGCCCAGGGCAATCAGCCCCAGCATTTT
>-|TRBJ2-3|-|TRBV27
CASSLGSGGPDTQYF
TGTGCCAGCAGTTTAGGGTCAGGGGGGCCAGATACGCAGTATTTT
>-|TRBJ1-1|-|TRBV10-3
CAIRSLSWVESLF
TGTGCCATCAGATCTCTAAGCTGGGTGGAGTCTCTCTTT